The entry below gives a single T cell receptor beta chain sequence along with its context. Its antigen is as yet unknown. This sample is part of a study of cytomegalovirus exposure and HLA in healthy donors. Study results and limitations: In a later analysis, the majority of CMV-associated beta chains seemingly showed HLA restriction.

The PCR used 60 Vbeta and 13 Jbeta primers. This table comes from immunoSEQ multiplex PCR, and its TCRdb copy is limited to in-frame clones, with some not included. The sample includes under 200,000 clones, roughly 82% of them seen just once. Sequencing used PBMCs. The origin of this receptor is a man in his forties or fifties in good health and CMV-seropositive.

The CDR3 reads CASSLTLGTGANEKLFF. The CDR3 nucleotides read TGTGCCAGCAGCTTAACCCTCGGGACAGGGGCTAATGAAAAACTGTTTTTT. The chain is built from TRBV7-8 and TRBJ1-4; 10 bases are shared with TRBD1. The junction had 6 bases not matched to a gene; V was cut back by 2 bases and J by 3 bases. The CDR3 contains 17 residues. Germline CDR1 SGHVS, CDR2 FQNEAQ.